This T cell receptor beta chain derives from a study of blood T cell repertoires in COVID-19. Study context: Sites across the United States, Italy and Spain contributed samples from acute and convalescent COVID-19.

CDR1 and CDR2 from the germline V gene are SNHLY and FYNNEI. The CDR3 extends over 13 amino acids. V was clipped by 4 bases and J by 1 base, with 6 bases between them. Sequencing used immunoSEQ multiplex PCR; TCRdb keeps in-frame clones, though not all of them. The sample holds roughly 91,000 clones, 60% to 85% seen once. The chain has TRBV2 and TRBJ2-3, with D perhaps TRBD1 (5 bases). This receptor was identified in a man aged 70-80 years with acute or convalescent COVID-19. The sample comprised peripheral blood. CDR3: CASSAGRTDTQYF. Here the CDR3 DNA reads TGTGCCAGCAGTGCAGGGCGCACAGATACGCAGTATTTT.